This T cell receptor (beta chain) was retrieved from a study of CD8+ T cells in alopecia areata. cDNA reverse transcribed from extracted RNA served as the sequencing template. The repertoire was sequenced with immunoSEQ multiplex PCR; TCRdb's copy has only in-frame clones and lacks some. In total the sample includes roughly 260,000 clones, none of them seen once. Scientists pooled cutaneous lymph node cells and sorted them on CD4, CD8alpha, NKG2D, NKG2ACE and other markers. The CDR3 extends over 17 amino acids. The J segment lost 3 bases and the V segment lost 5 bases, leaving 8 bases of the junction unmatched. The germline V gene encodes CDR1 NSHNY and CDR2 SYGAGN. In regard to this clone: Gene and germline names: mouse. The CDR3 end lies 4 residues beyond the end of the read and is filled in from the germline J gene.

This chain links TRBV13-1 with TRBJ2-3; 14 bases fit TRBD2. The receptor's source is a C3H/HeJ mouse with alopecia areata. The strain bears MHC haplotype H2-k. Sequencing used CD4+ T cells sorted from a lymph node. The sequenced CDR3 bases are TGTGCCAGCAGAACCGGGACTGGGGGGGCGCGGGCAGAA. This translates into CASRTGTGGARAE. In full, the CDR3 reads CASRTGTGGARAETLYF.